Below, 10 T cell receptor beta chains from the same sample are listed, as sequenced in a study of T cell changes during pregnancy in multiple sclerosis. Only in-frame clones appear in the TCRdb table, and some are missing; sequencing was by immunoSEQ multiplex PCR. Of 75,000 to 100,000 clones listed, roughly 94% are singletons. The material was peripheral blood, obtained after pregnancy. The receptors derive from a female donor in good health, enrolled as a control in a pregnancy study.

The chain links TRBV4-1 to TRBJ2-2; 7 bases are a match to TRBD2. CDR1 is MGHRA and CDR2 is YSYEKL in the germline V gene. V trimming: 4 bases; J trimming: 4 bases; junction bases outside the gene matches: 15. CDR3 length: 18 residues. The chain's CDR3 is CASSPGGLKWGGTGELFF. In DNA, the CDR3 is TGCGCCAGCAGCCCAGGTGGGCTCAAATGGGGGGGCACCGGGGAGCTGTTTTTT.

The genes are TRBV30 and TRBJ1-1, with 8 positions matching TRBD1. From germline, CDR1 is GTSNPN and CDR2 SVGIG (reference sequence). This CDR3 is built from 13 residues. The V and J ends lost 2 bases and 5 bases, in that order; junction bases with no gene match: 4. The chain's CDR3 is CAWSWTGRTEAFF. The CDR3 nucleotides are TGTGCCTGGAGTTGGACAGGGAGGACTGAAGCTTTCTTT.

This clone came up once. The chain uses TRBV4-1 and TRBJ2-6; 10 bases match TRBD1. The CDR3 is made up of 15 amino acids. V was clipped by 7 bases and J by 2 bases; unmatched bases: 2. The V gene's germline CDR1 is MGHRA and CDR2 YSYEKL. The CDR3 DNA follows: TGCGCCAGCATGGGGACAGGGGCTGGGGCCAACGTCCTGACTTTC. Translated: CASMGTGAGANVLTF.

V gene TRBV29-1 combines with J gene TRBJ2-1, with 7 positions matching TRBD2. V shed 3 bases and J 4 bases; nucleotides not matched to a gene: 9. The germline V gene encodes CDR1 SQVTM and CDR2 ANQGSEA. The CDR3 has 15 amino acids. CDR3 bases: TGCAGCGTTGAGGGTATAGCGGGTAAATACAATGAGCAGTTCTTC. Its translation: CSVEGIAGKYNEQFF.

V usage is TRBV6-1 and J usage is TRBJ2-7, with 7 bases aligning to TRBD1. Germline V gene lookup returns CDR1 MNHNS and CDR2 SASEGT. The CDR3 has 13 amino acids. The V gene end was trimmed by 6 bases and the J gene end by 1 base; junction bases not matched to a gene: 3. The DNA of the CDR3 is TGTGCCAGCAGAAGGGACAGTTCCTACGAGCAGTACTTC. Protein: CASRRDSSYEQYF.

This sequence joins TRBV5-4 and TRBJ2-1; the match to TRBD2 covers 12 bases. Germline trimming cut 3 bases from V and 2 bases from J; bases unmatched to any gene: 0. The germline CDR1 and CDR2 sequences are SGHNT and YYREEE (reference sequence). This CDR3 contains 15 residues. CDR3 in amino acids: CASSSSGRAYNEQFF. The CDR3 coding sequence is TGTGCCAGCAGCTCTAGCGGGAGGGCCTACAATGAGCAGTTCTTC.

V and J are TRBV27 and TRBJ2-2; D is ambiguous. This CDR3 comprises 14 residues. The V end lost 4 bases, the J end lost 5 bases, and 11 bases lay between the germline ends. Germline V CDR1 and CDR2: MNHEY, SMNVEV (reference sequence). The CDR3 coding sequence is TGTGCCAGCAGTTCGACGGGTGCGACCGGGGAGCTGTTTTTT. Translated: CASSSTGATGELFF.

V usage is TRBV5-4 and J usage is TRBJ2-2; 7 bases line up with TRBD1. The CDR3 is 15 residues long. Germline V gives CDR1 SGHNT, CDR2 YYREEE (reference sequence). V lost 7 bases and J lost 5; bases outside the gene matches: 11. CDR3 sequence reads: CASSEQGVRTGELFF. CDR3 nucleotides: TGTGCCAGCTCGGAGCAGGGGGTTAGGACCGGGGAGCTGTTTTTT.

This chain connects TRBV28 to TRBJ1-5, with 7 bases identical to TRBD1. The CDR3 is 16 amino acids. J was trimmed by 2 bases and V by 4 bases; bases with no gene match: 8. The germline V gene encodes CDR1 MDHEN and CDR2 SYDVKM. For the CDR3, the DNA is TGTGCCAGCAGTTCCCACACGGGGACAGGCAATCAGCCCCAGCATTTT. Protein sequence: CASSSHTGTGNQPQHF. The variable domain in full, with the rest retrieved from reference TRBV28 and TRBJ1-5, is DVKVTQSSRYLVKRTGEKVFLECVQDMDHENMFWYRQDPGLGLRLIYFSYDVKMKEKGDIPEGYSVSREKKERFSLILESASTNQTSMYLCASSSHTGTGNQPQHFGDGTRLSIL.

The V call is TRBV5-4, the J call TRBJ1-3; D is unresolved. V was pared by 0 bases and J by 0 bases, with 7 bases between. Germline assignment: CDR1 SGHNT and CDR2 YYREEE (reference sequence). The CDR3 is made up of 15 amino acids. The CDR3 here is CASSLGGVSGNTIYF. The CDR3 bases are TGTGCCAGCAGCTTGGGCGGGGTCTCTGGAAACACCATATATTTT.